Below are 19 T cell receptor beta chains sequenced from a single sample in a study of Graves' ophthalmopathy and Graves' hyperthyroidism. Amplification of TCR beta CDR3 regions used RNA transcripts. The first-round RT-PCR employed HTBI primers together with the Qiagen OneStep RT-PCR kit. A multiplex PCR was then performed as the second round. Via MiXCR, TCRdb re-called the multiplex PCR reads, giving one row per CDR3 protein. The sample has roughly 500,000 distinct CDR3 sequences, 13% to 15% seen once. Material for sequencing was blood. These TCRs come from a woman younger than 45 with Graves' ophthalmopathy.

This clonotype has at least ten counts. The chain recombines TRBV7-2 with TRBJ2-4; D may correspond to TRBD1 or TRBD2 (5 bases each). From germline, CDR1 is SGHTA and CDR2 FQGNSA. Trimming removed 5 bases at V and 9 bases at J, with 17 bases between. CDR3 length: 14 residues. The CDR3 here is CASSPRAIQGIQYF. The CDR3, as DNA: TGTGCCAGCAGCCCGAGGGCAATTCAGGGCATTCAGTACTTC.

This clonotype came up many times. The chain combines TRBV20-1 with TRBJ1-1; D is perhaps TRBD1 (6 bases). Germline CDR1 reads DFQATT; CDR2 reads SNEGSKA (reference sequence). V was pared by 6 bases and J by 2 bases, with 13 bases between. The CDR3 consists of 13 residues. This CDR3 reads CSAPGQTNTEAFF. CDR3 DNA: TGCAGTGCACCTGGACAGACTAACACTGAAGCTTTCTTT.

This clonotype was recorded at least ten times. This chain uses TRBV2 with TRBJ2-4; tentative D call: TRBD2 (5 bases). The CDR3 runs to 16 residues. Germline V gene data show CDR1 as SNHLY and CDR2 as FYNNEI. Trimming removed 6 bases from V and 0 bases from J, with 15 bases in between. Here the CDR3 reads CASSASLNPAKNIQYF. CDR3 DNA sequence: TGTGCCAGCAGCGCTAGCTTGAATCCAGCCAAAAACATTCAGTACTTC.

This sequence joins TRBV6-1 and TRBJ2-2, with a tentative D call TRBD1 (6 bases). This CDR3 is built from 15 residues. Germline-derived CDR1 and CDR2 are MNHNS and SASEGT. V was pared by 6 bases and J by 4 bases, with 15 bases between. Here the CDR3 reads CASRTGTWGTGELFF. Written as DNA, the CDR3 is TGTGCCAGCAGAACAGGGACATGGGGCACCGGGGAGCTGTTTTTT.

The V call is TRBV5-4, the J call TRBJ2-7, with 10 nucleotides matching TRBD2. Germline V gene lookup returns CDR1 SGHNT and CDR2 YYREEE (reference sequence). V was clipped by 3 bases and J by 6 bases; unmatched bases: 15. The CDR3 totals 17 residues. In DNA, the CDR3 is TGTGCCAGCAGCTCCCGCGGCACTAGCGGGGCACGTGGCGAGCAGTACTTC. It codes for CASSSRGTSGARGEQYF.

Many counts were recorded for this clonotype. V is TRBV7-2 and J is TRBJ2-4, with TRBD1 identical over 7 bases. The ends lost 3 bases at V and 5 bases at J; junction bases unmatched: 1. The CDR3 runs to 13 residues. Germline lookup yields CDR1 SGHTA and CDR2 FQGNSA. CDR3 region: CASSLGTENIQYF. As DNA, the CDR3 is TGTGCCAGCAGCTTGGGGACAGAAAACATTCAGTACTTC.

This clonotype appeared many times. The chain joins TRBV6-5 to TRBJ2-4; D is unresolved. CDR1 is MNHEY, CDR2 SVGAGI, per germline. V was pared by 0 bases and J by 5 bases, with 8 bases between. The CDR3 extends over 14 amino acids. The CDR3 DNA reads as TGTGCCAGCAGTTACTCCCAACTACAAAACATTCAGTACTTC. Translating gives CASSYSQLQNIQYF.

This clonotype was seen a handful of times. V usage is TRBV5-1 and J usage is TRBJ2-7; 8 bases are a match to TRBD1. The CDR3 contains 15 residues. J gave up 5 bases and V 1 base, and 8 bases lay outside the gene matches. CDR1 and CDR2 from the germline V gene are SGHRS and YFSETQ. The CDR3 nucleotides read TGCGCCAGCAGCTTGAAGTGGACAGGGAATAACGAGCAGTACTTC. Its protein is CASSLKWTGNNEQYF.

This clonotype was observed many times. The CDR3 coding sequence is TGCGCCAGCAGCCACAGCACCGGGACCCCCTATGGCTACACCTTC. Its protein is CASSHSTGTPYGYTF. V usage is TRBV4-1 and J usage is TRBJ1-2, with D perhaps matching TRBD1 (5 bases). The CDR3 is 15 residues long. Looked up from germline, CDR1 is MGHRA and CDR2 is YSYEKL. V was shortened by 3 bases and J by 4 bases, with 15 bases between the two germline ends.

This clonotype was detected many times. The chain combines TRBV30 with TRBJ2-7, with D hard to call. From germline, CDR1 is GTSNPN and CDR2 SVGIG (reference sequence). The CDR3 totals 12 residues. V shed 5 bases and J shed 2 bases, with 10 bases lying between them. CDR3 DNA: TGTGCCTGGGGTACGTCCACCTACGAGCAGTACTTC. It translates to CAWGTSTYEQYF.

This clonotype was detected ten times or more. CDR3 in DNA: TGTGCCTGGAGCCGGGGGTTTAACACTGAAGCTTTCTTT. Its protein is CAWSRGFNTEAFF. The rearrangement uses TRBV30 and TRBJ1-1; possible D gene TRBD1, 5 bases. This CDR3 is built from 13 residues. Trimming pared 3 bases from V and 2 bases from J, leaving 10 bases between. Germline CDR1 is GTSNPN and CDR2 is SVGIG (reference sequence).

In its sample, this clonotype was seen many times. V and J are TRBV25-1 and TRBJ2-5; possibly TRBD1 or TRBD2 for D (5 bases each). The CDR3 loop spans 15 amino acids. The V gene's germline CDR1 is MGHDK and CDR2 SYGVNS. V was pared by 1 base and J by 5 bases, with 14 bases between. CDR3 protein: CASSESSRESETQYF. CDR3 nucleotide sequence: TGTGCCAGCAGTGAATCTAGCAGGGAGTCGGAGACCCAGTACTTC.

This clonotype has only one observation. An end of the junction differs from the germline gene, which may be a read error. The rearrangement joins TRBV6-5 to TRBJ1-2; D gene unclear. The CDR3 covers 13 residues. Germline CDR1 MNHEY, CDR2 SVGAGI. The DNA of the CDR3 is TGTGCCAGCAGTGACTCAAGGCTCTATGGCTACACCTTC. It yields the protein CASSDSRLYGYTF.

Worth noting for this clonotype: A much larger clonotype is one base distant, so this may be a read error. CDR3 DNA: TGTGCCAGCAGTTACGGGACAACTAGTGGGGAGCGGTACTTC. Its protein is CASSYGTTSGERYF. This chain joins TRBV6-2 or TRBV6-3 and TRBJ2-7; D is perhaps TRBD1 (6 bases). Germline CDR1 is MNHEY and CDR2 is SVGEGT. The CDR3 is 14 amino acids.

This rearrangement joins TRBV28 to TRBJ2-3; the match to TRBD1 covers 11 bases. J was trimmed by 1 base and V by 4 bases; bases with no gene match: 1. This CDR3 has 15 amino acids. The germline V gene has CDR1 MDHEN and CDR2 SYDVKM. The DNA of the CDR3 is TGTGCCAGCAGTTCGGGACAGGGGGGCACAGATACGCAGTATTTT. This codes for CASSSGQGGTDTQYF.

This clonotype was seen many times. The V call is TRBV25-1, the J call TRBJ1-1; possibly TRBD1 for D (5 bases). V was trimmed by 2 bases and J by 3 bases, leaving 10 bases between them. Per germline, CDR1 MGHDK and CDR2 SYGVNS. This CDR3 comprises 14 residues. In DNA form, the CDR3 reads TGTGCCAGCAGTGAACCCAGGGACGACACTGAAGCTTTCTTT. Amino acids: CASSEPRDDTEAFF.

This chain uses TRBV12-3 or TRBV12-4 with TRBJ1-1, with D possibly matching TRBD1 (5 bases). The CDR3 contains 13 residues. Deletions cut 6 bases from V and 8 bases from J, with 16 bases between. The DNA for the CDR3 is TGTGCCAGCAGACTTTCCGGGACGGTAGAAGCTTTCTTT. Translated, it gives CASRLSGTVEAFF.

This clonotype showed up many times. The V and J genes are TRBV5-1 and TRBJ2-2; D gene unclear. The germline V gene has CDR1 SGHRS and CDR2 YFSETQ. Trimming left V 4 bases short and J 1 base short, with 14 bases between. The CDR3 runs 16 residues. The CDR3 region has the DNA TGCGCCAGCAGCCAGCAAGCAGGACGGAACACCGGGGAGCTGTTTTTT. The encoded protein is CASSQQAGRNTGELFF.

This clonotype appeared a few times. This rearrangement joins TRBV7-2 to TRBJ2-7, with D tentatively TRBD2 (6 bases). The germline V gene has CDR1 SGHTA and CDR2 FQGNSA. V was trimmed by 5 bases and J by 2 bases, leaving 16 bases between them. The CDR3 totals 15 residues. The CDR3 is CASSHSGQGPYEQYF. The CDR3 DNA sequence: TGTGCCAGCAGCCATAGCGGTCAGGGCCCCTACGAGCAGTACTTC.